Below, one TCR beta chain is given with its context. The data belong to a study of blood T cell repertoires in COVID-19. Turning to the study itself: Acute-phase and convalescent COVID-19 samples originated in the United States, Italy and Spain.

V was trimmed by 5 bases and J by 3 bases, leaving 16 bases between them. CDR1 and CDR2 (germline): MNHEY, SMNVEV (reference sequence). CDR3 length: 16 residues. This table comes from immunoSEQ multiplex PCR, and its TCRdb copy is limited to in-frame clones, with some not included. The table includes fewer than 400,000 clones, 85% detected once. The chain couples TRBV27 to TRBJ1-4; the D gene is possibly TRBD1 (5 bases). Specimen: peripheral blood. The receptor was isolated from a woman in her late teens or twenties with acute or convalescent COVID-19. CDR3 sequence (DNA): TGTGCCAGCAGTGCCTCCCAGGGCAGGCCTAATGAAAAACTGTTTTTT. Translated, it gives CASSASQGRPNEKLFF.